This is a list of T cell receptor beta chains from one sample in a study of PD-1 blockade in classical Hodgkin lymphoma. Only in-frame clones appear in the TCRdb table, and some are missing; sequencing was by immunoSEQ multiplex PCR. The sample has approximately 41,000 clones, roughly nine tenths seen once. The sample in question was peripheral blood mononuclear cells (PBMCs), obtained before the second cycle of nivolumab. These receptors were obtained from a human donor with classical Hodgkin lymphoma. Both conserved end residues are part of each CDR3.

J gene: TRBJ2-2
V gene: TRBV6-5
CDR3 protein: CASSYTGDTGELFF

J gene: TRBJ1-2
V gene: TRBV28
CDR3 protein: CASSSGLKGYGYTF

J gene: TRBJ2-7
V gene: TRBV27
CDR3 protein: CASSLGESSYEQYF

J gene: TRBJ2-3
V gene: TRBV27
CDR3 protein: CASSLWEGQRDTQYF

J gene: TRBJ1-1
V gene: TRBV7-3
CDR3 protein: CASSPSTDTEAFF

J gene: TRBJ1-3
V gene: TRBV5-1
CDR3 protein: CASSRTGGNTIYF

J gene: TRBJ1-4
V gene: TRBV10-3
CDR3 protein: CAISEETPPTGGLLTNEKLFF

J gene: TRBJ1-2
V gene: TRBV7-9
CDR3 protein: CASSPRDREDKGYGYTF

J gene: TRBJ1-1
V gene: TRBV15
CDR3 protein: CATSRGDRENTEAFF

J gene: TRBJ2-5
V gene: TRBV5-1
CDR3 protein: CASSLAPGGVETQYF

J gene: TRBJ2-2
V gene: TRBV11-3
CDR3 protein: CASSVSGNTGELFF

J gene: TRBJ2-5
V gene: TRBV7-9
CDR3 protein: CASSWAFFMQETQYF

J gene: TRBJ2-5
V gene: TRBV6-5
CDR3 protein: CASSSHRLAETQYF

J gene: TRBJ2-5
V gene: TRBV4-2
CDR3 protein: CASSQAGLAGGQETQYF

J gene: TRBJ2-1
V gene: TRBV5-4
CDR3 protein: CASVTIDNEQFF

J gene: TRBJ2-7
V gene: TRBV25-1
CDR3 protein: CASSETGYGEQYF

J gene: TRBJ1-6
V gene: TRBV7-6
CDR3 protein: CASSLGRLYNSPLHF

J gene: TRBJ1-4
V gene: TRBV29-1
CDR3 protein: CSVGGRTEKLFF

J gene: TRBJ2-7
V gene: TRBV5-1
CDR3 protein: CASSLGGTSPAQYEQYF

J gene: TRBJ1-2
V gene: TRBV6-5
CDR3 protein: CASSYRDRRYGYTF

J gene: TRBJ2-5
V gene: TRBV4-1
CDR3 protein: CASSQDLSFETQYF

J gene: TRBJ2-2
V gene: TRBV6-1
CDR3 protein: CAARQINTGELFF

J gene: TRBJ1-4
V gene: TRBV7-9
CDR3 protein: CASSLTGGSNEKLFF

J gene: TRBJ2-1
V gene: TRBV27
CDR3 protein: CASSRLAGGNEQFF

J gene: TRBJ2-1
V gene: TRBV7-2
CDR3 protein: CASSFTSALGNEQFF

J gene: TRBJ2-7
V gene: TRBV9
CDR3 protein: CASSPRTSTGDEQYF

J gene: TRBJ1-5
V gene: TRBV6-1
CDR3 protein: CASSSHYSNQPQHF

J gene: TRBJ1-5
V gene: TRBV9
CDR3 protein: CASWPQHF

J gene: TRBJ2-3
V gene: TRBV9
CDR3 protein: CASSAGGAGGPRF

J gene: TRBJ2-7
V gene: TRBV18
CDR3 protein: CASSPLPSRVGDYEQYF

J gene: TRBJ1-3
V gene: TRBV15
CDR3 protein: CATSRGTGRSGNTIYF

J gene: TRBJ2-2
V gene: TRBV4-1
CDR3 protein: CASSPLAGGNTGELFF

J gene: TRBJ1-5
V gene: TRBV19
CDR3 protein: CASSIQGQPQHF

J gene: TRBJ2-4
V gene: TRBV6-1
CDR3 protein: CASSEMAGTKNIQYF

J gene: TRBJ2-1
V gene: TRBV19
CDR3 protein: CASSMGREIEQFF

J gene: TRBJ2-7
V gene: TRBV4-2
CDR3 protein: CASSQRLAGSYEQYF

J gene: TRBJ1-2
V gene: TRBV5-1
CDR3 protein: CASSLGGTGHYGYTF

J gene: TRBJ2-5
V gene: TRBV7-8
CDR3 protein: CASSEDRVETQYF

J gene: TRBJ2-7
V gene: TRBV4-2
CDR3 protein: CASSPGDRGFHEQYF

J gene: TRBJ2-4
V gene: TRBV27
CDR3 protein: CASSGQGRLAKNIQYF